Detailed here is one T cell receptor (beta chain). Its matching antigen is unknown. J gave up 7 bases and V 6 bases, and 2 bases lay outside the gene matches. The CDR3 runs 13 residues. Germline CDR1 is ENHRY and CDR2 is SYGVKD. This specimen belongs to a study of cytomegalovirus exposure and HLA in healthy donors. Findings and caveats of the study: In vitro experiments confirmed that three CMV-associated chains were specific for CMV antigens. Accurate HLA-A and HLA-B prediction from TCR beta sequences was reported for most subjects.

It was healthy bone marrow donors who served as donors. The primer mix had 60 Vbeta and 13 Jbeta primers. TCRdb's copy holds only in-frame clones and misses some; the assay was immunoSEQ multiplex PCR. The sample consists of over 150,000 clones, approximately 80% of them appearing once. The source material was PBMCs. The chain couples TRBV10-3 to TRBJ2-2; 10 positions agree with TRBD1. The TCR was taken from a man aged 25-40 years in good health and CMV-seropositive. For the CDR3, the DNA is TGTGCCATCAGGACAGGGGGCGGCGGGGAGCTGTTTTTT. It codes for CAIRTGGGGELFF.